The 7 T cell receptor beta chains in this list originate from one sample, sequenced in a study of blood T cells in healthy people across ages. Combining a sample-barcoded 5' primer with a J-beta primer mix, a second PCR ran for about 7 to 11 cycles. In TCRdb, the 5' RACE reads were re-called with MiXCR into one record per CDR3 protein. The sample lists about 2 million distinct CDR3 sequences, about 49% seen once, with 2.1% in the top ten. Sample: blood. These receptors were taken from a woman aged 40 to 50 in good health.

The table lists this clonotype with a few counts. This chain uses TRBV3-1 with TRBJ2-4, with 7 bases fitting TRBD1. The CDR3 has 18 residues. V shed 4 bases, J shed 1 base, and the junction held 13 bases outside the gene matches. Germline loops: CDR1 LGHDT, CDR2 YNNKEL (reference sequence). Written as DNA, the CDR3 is TGTGCCAGCAGCCCAAGTACCGGGACAGCCATCGCCAAAAACATTCAGTACTTC. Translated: CASSPSTGTAIAKNIQYF.

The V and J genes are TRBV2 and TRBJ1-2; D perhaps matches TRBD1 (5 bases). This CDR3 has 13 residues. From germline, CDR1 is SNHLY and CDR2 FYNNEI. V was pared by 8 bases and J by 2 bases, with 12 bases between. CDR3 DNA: TGTGCCAGCCAACGGGGGGAGAACTATGGCTACACCTTC. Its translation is CASQRGENYGYTF.

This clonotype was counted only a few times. CDR3 protein: CASSESGTGGETQYF. The CDR3 DNA reads TGCGCCAGCAGTGAGTCGGGAACAGGCGGAGAGACCCAGTACTTC. V usage is TRBV10-2 and J usage is TRBJ2-5; tentative D call: TRBD1 (5 bases). This CDR3 comprises 15 residues. Germline V CDR1 and CDR2: WSHSY, SAAADI. V shed 0 bases and J shed 4 bases, with 12 bases lying between them.

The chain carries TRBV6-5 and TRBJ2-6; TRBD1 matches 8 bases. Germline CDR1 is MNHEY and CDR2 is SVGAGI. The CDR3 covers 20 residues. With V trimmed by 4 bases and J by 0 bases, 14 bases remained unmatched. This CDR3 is CASSSATRQGSPSGANVLTF. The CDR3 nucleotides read TGTGCCAGCAGTTCCGCCACACGACAGGGGAGCCCCTCTGGGGCCAACGTCCTGACTTTC.

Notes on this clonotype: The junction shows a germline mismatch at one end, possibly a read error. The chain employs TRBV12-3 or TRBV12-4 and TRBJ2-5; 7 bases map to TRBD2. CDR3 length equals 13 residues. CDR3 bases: TGTACCAGCCGACTAGCCCCAATAGAGACCCAGTACTTC. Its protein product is CTSRLAPIETQYF.

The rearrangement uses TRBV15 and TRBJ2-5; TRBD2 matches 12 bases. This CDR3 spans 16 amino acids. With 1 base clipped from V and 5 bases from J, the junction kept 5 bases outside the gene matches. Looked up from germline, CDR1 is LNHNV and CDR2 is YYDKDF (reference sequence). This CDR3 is CATSRGRTSGEETQYF. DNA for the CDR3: TGTGCCACCAGCAGAGGAAGGACTAGCGGGGAGGAGACCCAGTACTTC.

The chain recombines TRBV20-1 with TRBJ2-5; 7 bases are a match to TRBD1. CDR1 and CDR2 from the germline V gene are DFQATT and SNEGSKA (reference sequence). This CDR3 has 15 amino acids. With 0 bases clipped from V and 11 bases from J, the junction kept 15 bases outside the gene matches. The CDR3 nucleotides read TGCAGTGCTAGAGAGGCAAGGGGGCTGGGAAATGAGCAGTACTTC. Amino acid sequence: CSAREARGLGNEQYF.